The source of this T cell receptor beta chain is a study of Ad26.COV2.S vaccination and SARS-CoV-2 variants. The overall study: The donor belonged to the COV1001 Ad26.COV2.S trial arm. Intramuscular Ad26.COV2.S at 5x10^10 or 1x10^11 viral particles.

The protocol was immunoSEQ multiplex PCR, while the TCRdb copy is restricted to in-frame clones and leaves out a portion. Of approximately 340,000 clones listed, about 88% are singletons. Treatment given: about 20 received Ad26.COV2.S at low or high dose, single or two shots; several received placebo; per-sample allocation not given. Sampling took place 63 days after the first vaccine or placebo injection. CDR1 is MGHRA and CDR2 is YSYEKL in the germline V gene. The V gene end was trimmed by 2 bases and the J gene end by 0 bases; junction bases not matched to a gene: 4. This CDR3 has 18 residues. The chain joins TRBV4-1 to TRBJ2-2; 12 bases fit TRBD2. This specimen consisted of peripheral blood, obtained in a trial of Ad26.COV2.S vaccine versus placebo. The clonotype was recovered from a person between 18 and 59 years old who received the Ad26.COV2.S COVID-19 vaccine or a placebo. The CDR3 bases are TGCGCCAGCAGCCAAAGGACTAGCGGGGTTACGAACACCGGGGAGCTGTTTTTT. This translates into CASSQRTSGVTNTGELFF.